What follows is one T cell receptor beta chain and its context. Its antigen is currently not known. A junction boundary mismatches the germline segment, possibly from a read error. The trial excluded patients who had a history of autoimmune disease or who were on systemic immunosuppression. Peripheral blood for TCR sequencing was collected from all dose cohorts at baseline, on cycle 4 day 1, and on cycle 7 day 1. Samples came from an open-label, multicenter, first-in-human phase I dose-escalation trial of ivuxolimab. Adults with locally advanced or metastatic melanoma, renal cell carcinoma, hepatocellular carcinoma or head and neck squamous cell carcinoma were enrolled in the trial. Before TCR sequencing, CD4+ and CD8+ T cells were separately sorted from peripheral blood. This sample is part of a study of OX40 agonist ivuxolimab in advanced cancers. Broadly, across the study: Ivuxolimab, which targeted the costimulatory receptor OX40 (CD134), was an agonistic, fully human IgG2 monoclonal antibody. Patients were allowed to have had prior anti-PD-1, anti-PD-L1 or anti-CTLA-4 therapy, and around 43% of the dose-escalation patients had been treated with checkpoint inhibitors. Among the roughly 50 dose-escalation patients, about 20 had hepatocellular carcinoma, 15 or so melanoma, 9 renal cell carcinoma and 9 head and neck cancer. Intravenous ivuxolimab was administered to patients every 2 weeks at six dose levels: 0.01, 0.1, 0.3, 1.5, 3 and 10 mg/kg. Partial responses occurred in three dose-escalation patients: two with cutaneous melanoma and one with hepatocellular carcinoma. Peripheral TCRbeta sequencing aimed to test whether ivuxolimab altered TCR sequence diversity and caused clonal T-cell expansion. A male proportion of around 81% and a mean age of approximately 61 years, ranging from about 20 to 85, were recorded for the dose-escalation cohort. The paper reports the monotherapy dose-escalation portion (N of about 56 patients) of the phase I ivuxolimab trial.

On the study overall, not on this receptor specifically: Clonal expansion of both CD4+ and CD8+ blood T cells was observed from baseline to week 6 at doses 0.1 to 3.0 mg/kg. The antigen specificity of the clonally expanded peripheral T cells was not determined. Low levels of normalized T-cell clonal expansion were also seen in some nonresponding patients. After ivuxolimab, more expanded clones were found on average in CD8+ T cells than in CD4+ T cells. In the 0.1-3.0 mg/kg groups, partial responders had among the lowest normalized peripheral clonal expansion, particularly in CD8+ T cells.

Genomic DNA was extracted from sorted cells for sequencing of the TCRbeta CDR3 region. The immunoSEQ Assay was used to sequence the TCRbeta CDR3 regions. Sourced from immuneACCESS, this table was stored by TCRdb with only in-frame sequences that have V and J called. A share of the clones is absent; for the studies checked, an unresolved V gene accounts for under half, and the remainder has no known explanation. Within this sample are about 64,000 clones, with 80% to 85% of them counted one time only. The ten largest clonotypes hold approximately 5.2% of the sample. Material: CD4+ or CD8+ T cells sorted from blood, obtained in a trial of the OX40 agonist ivuxolimab. This receptor was obtained from an adult with an advanced solid tumor such as melanoma, head and neck, liver or kidney cancer.

The CDR3 sequence is CSVEEQGNTEAFF. Here is the DNA: TGCAGCGTAGAAGAGCAGGGGAACACTGAAGCTTTCTTT. The chain is assembled from TRBV29-1 and TRBJ1-1, and TRBD1 may be the D gene, going by 5 matching bases. The germline V gene sets CDR1 to SQVTM and CDR2 to ANQGSEA. The CDR3 holds 13 amino acids from the cysteine to the phenylalanine. The entry retains the CDR3 DNA only, 39 bases that are in frame from base 1.